This T cell receptor beta chain emerged from a study of CD4 and CD8 cells across lung adenocarcinoma regions. The CDR3 consists of 15 residues. Looked up from germline, CDR1 is MNHEY and CDR2 is SMNVEV (reference sequence). With V trimmed by 5 bases and J by 4 bases, 5 bases remained unmatched. This clonotype has at least ten counts. Samples came from patients with localized non-small cell lung adenocarcinoma. TCRdb ran MiXCR on the PCR reads and lists one entry per CDR3 protein. The sample lists about 25,000 distinct CDR3 sequences; 50% to 55% were seen once. The rearrangement links TRBV27 to TRBJ2-1, with 10 bases that match TRBD2. Material: CD8+ T cells from the center of a lung tumor. This clonotype originated in a male donor with lung adenocarcinoma. The CD4 and CD8 labels of this study may be unreliable. CDR3 loop: CASSRTSGTYNEQFF. The CDR3, as DNA: TGTGCCAGCAGTAGAACTAGCGGGACTTACAATGAGCAGTTCTTC.